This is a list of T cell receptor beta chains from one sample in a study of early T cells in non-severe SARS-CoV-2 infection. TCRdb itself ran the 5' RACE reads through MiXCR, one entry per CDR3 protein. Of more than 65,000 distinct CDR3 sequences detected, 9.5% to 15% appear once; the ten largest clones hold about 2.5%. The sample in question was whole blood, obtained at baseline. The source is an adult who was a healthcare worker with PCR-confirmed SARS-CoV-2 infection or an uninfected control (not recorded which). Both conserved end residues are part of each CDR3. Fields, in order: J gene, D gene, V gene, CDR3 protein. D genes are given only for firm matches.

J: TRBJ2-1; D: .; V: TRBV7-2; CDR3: CASRPYGVGGQYNEQFF
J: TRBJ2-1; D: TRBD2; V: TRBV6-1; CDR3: CASSDGLASYNEQFF
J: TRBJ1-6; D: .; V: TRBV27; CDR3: CASRPRQANNSPLHF
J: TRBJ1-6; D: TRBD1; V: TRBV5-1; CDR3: CASSERDRRGSPLHF
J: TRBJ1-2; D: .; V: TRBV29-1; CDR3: CSANREIYGYTF
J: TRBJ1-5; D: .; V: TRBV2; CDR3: CASSAGRNQPQHF
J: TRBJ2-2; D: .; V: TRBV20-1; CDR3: CSASADRELFF
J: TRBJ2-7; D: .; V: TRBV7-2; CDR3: CASSPQPSVGHEQYF
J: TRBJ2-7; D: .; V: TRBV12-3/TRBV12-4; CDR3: CASAKQAGGGEQYF
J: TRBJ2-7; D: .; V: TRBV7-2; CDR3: CASSPRGLLGGIYEQYF
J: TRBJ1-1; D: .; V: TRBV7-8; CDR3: CASSLRLITEAFF
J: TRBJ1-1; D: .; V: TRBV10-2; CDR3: CASSEQVFTEAFF
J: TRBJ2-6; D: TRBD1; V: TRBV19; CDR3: CASSILGTARPSGANVLTF
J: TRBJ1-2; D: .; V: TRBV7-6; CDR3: CASSLTDHANYGYTF
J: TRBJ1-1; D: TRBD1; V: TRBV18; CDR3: CASSGPQGADTEAFF
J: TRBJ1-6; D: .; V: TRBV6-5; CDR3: CASSYEALNSPLHF
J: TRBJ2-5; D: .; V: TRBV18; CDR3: CASSPAQGGETQYF
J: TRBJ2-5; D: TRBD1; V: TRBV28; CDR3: CASWTGGLETQYF
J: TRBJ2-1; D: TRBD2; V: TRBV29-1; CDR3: CSVDQRGANNEQFF
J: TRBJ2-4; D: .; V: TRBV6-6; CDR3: CASSYSSRFPPAGTKNIQYF
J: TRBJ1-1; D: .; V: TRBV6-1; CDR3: CASSDSLAGSTEAFF
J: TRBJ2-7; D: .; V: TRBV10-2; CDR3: CASGHPGNFYEQYF
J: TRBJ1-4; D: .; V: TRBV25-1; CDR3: CASSENRDGEKLFF
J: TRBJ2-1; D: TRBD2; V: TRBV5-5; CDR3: CASREGGTLYNEQFF
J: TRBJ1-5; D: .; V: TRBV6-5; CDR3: CASSPGSPINQPQHF
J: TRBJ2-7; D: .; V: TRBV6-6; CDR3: CASSYERAGDAYEQYF
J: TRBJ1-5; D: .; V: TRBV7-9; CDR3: CASSPSSWGAISNQPQHF
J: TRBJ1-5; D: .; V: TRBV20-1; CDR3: CSALETGAKLYSNQPQHF
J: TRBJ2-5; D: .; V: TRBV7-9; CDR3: CASSLIGRGLLQETQYF
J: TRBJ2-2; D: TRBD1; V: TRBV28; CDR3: CATNRDREANTGELFF
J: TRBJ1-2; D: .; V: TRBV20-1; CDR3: CSARILGGADYGYTF
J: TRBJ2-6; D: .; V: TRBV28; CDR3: CASSLAPQSGANVLTF
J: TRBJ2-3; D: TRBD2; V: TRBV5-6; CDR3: CASSPGTTLTDTQYF
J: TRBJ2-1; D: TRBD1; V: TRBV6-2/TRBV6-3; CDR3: CASSYLGQGNEQFF
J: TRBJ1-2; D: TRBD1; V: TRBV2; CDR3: CASKATGGNGYTF
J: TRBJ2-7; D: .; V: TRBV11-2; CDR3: CASSLEALAWGSVEQYF
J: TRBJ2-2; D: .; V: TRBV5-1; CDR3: CASSGVTGELFF
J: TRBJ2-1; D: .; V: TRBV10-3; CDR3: CAISESVSIFGRSRPGDEQFF
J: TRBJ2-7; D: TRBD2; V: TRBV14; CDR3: CASSQTTSGDEQYF
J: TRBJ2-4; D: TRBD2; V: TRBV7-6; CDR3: CASSSTSGGPQRF
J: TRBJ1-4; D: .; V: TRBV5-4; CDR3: CASSFTGSSGKLFF
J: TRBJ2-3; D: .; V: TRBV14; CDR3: CASSQVQHRGTDTQYF
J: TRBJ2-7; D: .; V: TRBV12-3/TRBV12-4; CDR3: CASSLGHFYEQYF
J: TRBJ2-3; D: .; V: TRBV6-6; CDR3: CASSYLGRGGTDTQYF
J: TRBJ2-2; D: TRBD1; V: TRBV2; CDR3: CATHRTGTNTGELFF
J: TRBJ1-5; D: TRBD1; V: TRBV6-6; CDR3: CASSYGQGGGGNQPQHF
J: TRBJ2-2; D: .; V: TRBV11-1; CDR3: CASSFGQTPFVELFF
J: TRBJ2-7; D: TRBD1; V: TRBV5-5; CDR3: CASSPGRTGGFEQYF
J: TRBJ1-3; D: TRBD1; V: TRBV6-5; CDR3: CASRRTGGNTIYF
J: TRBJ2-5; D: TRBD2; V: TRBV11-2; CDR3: CASSFWGGQETQYF
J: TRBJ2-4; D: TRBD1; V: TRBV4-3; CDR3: CASSQNWGQGIGGNIQYF
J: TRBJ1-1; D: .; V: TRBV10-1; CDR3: CASSESLWGAVDTEAFF
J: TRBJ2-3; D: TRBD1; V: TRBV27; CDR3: CASRRTGGTDTQYF
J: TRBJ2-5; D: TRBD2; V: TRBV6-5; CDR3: CASRPPLAGVATQYF